A selection of T cell receptor beta chains follows, all from one sample in a study of blood T cell repertoires in COVID-19. Generated by immunoSEQ multiplex PCR, the TCRdb table keeps only in-frame clones and is missing some. This table holds about 220,000 clones, approximately 80% found once. The sample consisted of peripheral blood. These receptors all come from a human donor in a cohort sampled during active COVID-19. CDR3s include the opening cysteine and the closing phenylalanine or tryptophan. A D gene is named only where the DNA matches it firmly. Size values are once, few and many counts, or a class for expanded clones, and some rows have none.

>.|.|TRBV7-9|TRBJ1-6
CASSSLHGSPLHF
TGTGCCAGCAGCTCACTACATGGTTCACCCCTCCACTTT
>.|.|TRBV7-9|TRBJ1-2
CASSLARGSYGYTF
TGTGCCAGCAGCTTAGCGCGCGGATCCTATGGCTACACCTTC
>.|.|TRBV7-9|TRBJ2-3
CASSLNGPDTQYF
TGTGCCAGCAGCTTAAATGGGCCAGATACGCAGTATTTT
>few|.|TRBV12-3/TRBV12-4|TRBJ1-4
CASSPGGEKLFF
TGTGCCAGCAGTCCCGGGGGAGAAAAACTGTTTTTT
>.|.|TRBV7-9|TRBJ2-7
CASSPSPGQPFYEQYF
TGTGCCAGCAGCCCTAGCCCGGGACAACCGTTCTACGAGCAGTACTTC
>.|.|TRBV18|TRBJ1-3
CASSQGAGGNTIYF
TGTGCCAGCTCACAGGGAGCCGGCGGTAACACCATATATTTT
>.|.|TRBV7-8|TRBJ1-1
CASSSTGLRMNTEAFF
TGTGCCAGCAGCAGCACAGGGCTTCGGATGAACACTGAAGCTTTCTTT
>once|.|TRBV2|TRBJ2-7
CASSLHVNSYEQYF
TGTGCCAGCAGCTTACACGTAAACTCCTACGAGCAGTACTTC
>.|TRBD1|TRBV30|TRBJ1-6
CAWSVLGTVTNSPLHF
TGTGCCTGGAGTGTACTAGGGACAGTAACTAATTCACCCCTCCACTTT
>once|.|TRBV4-2|TRBJ1-5
CASSQERNQPQHF
TGTGCCAGCAGCCAAGAGCGGAATCAGCCCCAGCATTTT
>.|TRBD1|TRBV27|TRBJ2-7
CAALGQGAGEQYF
TGTGCAGCCCTGGGACAGGGGGCCGGGGAGCAGTACTTC
>.|TRBD1|TRBV9|TRBJ2-1
CASSPGQGLYNEQFF
TGTGCCAGCAGCCCGGGACAGGGATTGTACAATGAGCAGTTCTTC